Listed below are T cell receptor beta chains from one sample, sequenced in a study of graft-versus-host responses after intestinal transplantation. Only in-frame clones appear in the TCRdb table, and some are missing; sequencing was by immunoSEQ multiplex PCR. The sample has some 69,000 clones, about nine tenths seen once. This sample comprised bone marrow, obtained 734 days after intestinal transplantation. Receptors were obtained from a human patient who received an intestinal transplant, so some T cells may come from the graft donor. CDR3s include the opening cysteine and the closing phenylalanine or tryptophan. A D gene is named only where the DNA matches it firmly. Size is stated for part of the rows, as once, few or many counts, or as a class when the clone is expanded.

CASSVDRSSYEQYF,TGCGCCAGCAGCGTGGACAGGAGCTCCTACGAGCAGTACTTC,TRBJ2-7,TRBV5-1,-,TRBD1
CASSLASYEQYF,TGTGCCAGCAGCTTAGCCTCCTACGAGCAGTACTTC,TRBJ2-7,TRBV4-2,-,-
CASRQGSYGYTF,TGTGCCAGCAGGCAGGGGAGCTATGGCTACACCTTC,TRBJ1-2,TRBV7-9,-,-
CASSPLGLLYEQYF,TGTGCCAGCAGCCCTCTAGGGCTGCTCTACGAGCAGTACTTC,TRBJ2-7,TRBV11-2,-,-
CASGLGRQASYEQYF,TGTGCTAGTGGTTTGGGCCGACAGGCGAGCTACGAGCAGTACTTC,TRBJ2-7,TRBV12-5,-,-
CASSLAGYIAFF,TGTGCCAGCAGCTTAGCTGGGTATATCGCTTTCTTT,TRBJ1-1,TRBV7-2,-,-
CASSANIGFLNEQFF,TGTGCCAGCAGCGCGAACATAGGATTCCTTAATGAGCAGTTCTTC,TRBJ2-1,TRBV7-9,-,-
CASSIVAGAGETQYF,TGTGCCAGTAGTATAGTAGCGGGAGCCGGGGAGACCCAGTACTTC,TRBJ2-5,TRBV19,few,TRBD2
CASSLSQYNEQFF,TGTGCCAGCAGCTTGTCACAGTACAATGAGCAGTTCTTC,TRBJ2-1,TRBV11-3,-,-
CASSLPGQGFSYEQYF,TGTGCCAGCAGCTTGCCGGGACAGGGGTTCTCCTACGAGCAGTACTTC,TRBJ2-7,TRBV5-4,-,TRBD1
CATTIDRRGSGAFF,TGTGCCACCACCATAGACCGCAGGGGCTCTGGGGCTTTCTTT,TRBJ1-1,TRBV15,-,-
CASSEWGISYEQYF,TGTGCCAGCAGTGAGTGGGGGATCTCCTACGAGCAGTACTTC,TRBJ2-7,TRBV2,once,-
CASSFKGVNTGELFF,TGTGCCAGCAGCTTTAAGGGGGTCAACACCGGGGAGCTGTTTTTT,TRBJ2-2,TRBV7-3,-,-
CASSSGFQGSTEQYF,TGTGCCAGCAGTTCGGGATTTCAAGGGTCTACCGAGCAGTACTTC,TRBJ2-7,TRBV28,-,-
CASSFQGIGDEQFF,TGTGCCAGCAGCTTTCAGGGTATAGGAGATGAGCAGTTCTTC,TRBJ2-1,TRBV7-3,-,-
CASGLGRLTYEQYF,TGTGCTAGTGGTTTGGGCAGACTTACCTACGAGCAGTACTTC,TRBJ2-7,TRBV12-5,-,-
CASSQIAGGPNKETQYF,TGTGCCAGCAGCCAGATAGCGGGGGGGCCGAACAAAGAGACCCAGTACTTC,TRBJ2-5,TRBV14,-,TRBD2
CASSIFAGTLGYGYTF,TGTGCCAGTAGTATTTTTGCAGGGACCCTCGGCTATGGCTACACCTTC,TRBJ1-2,TRBV19,-,-
CASSFGYGYTF,TGTGCCAGCAGTTTCGGCTATGGCTACACCTTC,TRBJ1-2,TRBV28,few,-
CASSFRGYTDTQYF,TGTGCCAGCAGTTTTAGGGGGTACACAGATACGCAGTATTTT,TRBJ2-3,TRBV27,-,-
CASGEAWQRGLSNEQFF,TGTGCCAGCGGGGAAGCCTGGCAGCGGGGGTTATCTAATGAGCAGTTCTTC,TRBJ2-1,TRBV6-1,-,TRBD2
CASTGFWVTSTDTQYF,TGTGCCAGCACCGGATTTTGGGTAACTAGCACAGATACGCAGTATTTT,TRBJ2-3,TRBV6-6,-,-
CASSPGQGWTEAFF,TGTGCCAGCAGCCCGGGTCAGGGATGGACTGAAGCTTTCTTT,TRBJ1-1,TRBV6-5,-,-
CASSPLSTNGELFF,TGTGCCAGCAGTCCTCTCAGTACGAACGGGGAGCTGTTTTTT,TRBJ2-2,TRBV6-1,-,-
CASSSGVLGRGETQYF,TGTGCCAGCAGCTCCGGGGTTTTGGGCCGAGGAGAGACCCAGTACTTC,TRBJ2-5,TRBV5-4,-,-
CASSYDSEAFF,TGTGCCAGCAGTTACGACTCTGAAGCTTTCTTT,TRBJ1-1,TRBV6-6,-,-
CASRTEGSYNEQFF,TGTGCCAGCAGGACAGAAGGCTCCTACAATGAGCAGTTCTTC,TRBJ2-1,TRBV6-6,-,-
CASSQGDSITYEQYF,TGCGCCAGCAGCCAAGGGGACAGTATAACCTACGAGCAGTACTTC,TRBJ2-7,TRBV4-1,-,TRBD1
CATGTSNQETQYF,TGTGCCACCGGGACTAGCAATCAAGAGACCCAGTACTTC,TRBJ2-5,TRBV6-6,-,TRBD2
CASSASLGPDGGYTF,TGTGCCAGCAGCGCCTCACTCGGGCCCGACGGTGGCTACACCTTC,TRBJ1-2,TRBV7-9,-,-
CASSILGEDTQYF,TGTGCCAGTAGTATATTAGGGGAAGATACGCAGTATTTT,TRBJ2-3,TRBV19,-,-
CASSLETSEQETQYF,TGTGCCAGCAGCTTAGAGACTAGCGAGCAAGAGACCCAGTACTTC,TRBJ2-5,TRBV7-7,-,TRBD2
CATQGKGDIQYF,TGTGCCACCCAGGGTAAGGGAGACATTCAGTACTTC,TRBJ2-4,TRBV10-3,-,-
CASSFVEAGLYEQYF,TGTGCCAGCAGCTTCGTAGAGGCAGGTCTATACGAGCAGTACTTC,TRBJ2-7,TRBV13,once,-
CASSQGVAEGQPQHF,TGCGCCAGCAGCCAGGGGGTCGCCGAGGGACAGCCCCAGCATTTT,TRBJ1-5,TRBV4-1,-,-
CASSYSAANYGYTF,TGTGCCAGCAGTTACTCGGCGGCGAACTATGGCTACACCTTC,TRBJ1-2,TRBV6-5,-,-
CASRTGTSSYEQYF,TGCGCCAGCAGAACCGGGACTTCCTCCTACGAGCAGTACTTC,TRBJ2-7,TRBV10-2,-,-
CASSHRGSYNEQFF,TGTGCCAGCAGTCATCGAGGCTCCTACAATGAGCAGTTCTTC,TRBJ2-1,TRBV28,-,-
CATNRVGEQFF,TGTGCCACAAACCGGGTGGGTGAGCAGTTCTTC,TRBJ2-1,TRBV6-6,-,-
CASSPPGQGDTGELFF,TGCGCCAGCAGTCCTCCGGGACAGGGGGACACCGGGGAGCTGTTTTTT,TRBJ2-2,TRBV23-1,-,TRBD1
CARRLGGYTF,TGTGCCAGGCGGCTCGGTGGCTACACCTTC,TRBJ1-2,TRBV2,-,-
CASSFFETQYF,TGTGCCAGCAGTTTCTTCGAGACCCAGTACTTC,TRBJ2-5,TRBV28,-,-
CASSPARDDTQYF,TGTGCCAGCTCCCCGGCCAGGGACGATACGCAGTATTTT,TRBJ2-3,TRBV18,-,-